Listed here are 13 T cell receptor beta chains from one sample, sequenced in a study of cytomegalovirus exposure and HLA in healthy donors. Some clones are missing from TCRdb's copy, which holds only in-frame ones; the method was immunoSEQ multiplex PCR. Among 150,000 to 200,000 clones listed, roughly 90% were seen once. What was sequenced was PBMCs. The receptor set was obtained from a young woman in good health and CMV-seronegative.

The V call is TRBV19, the J call TRBJ2-7, with D unresolved. Germline CDR1 is LNHDA and CDR2 is SQIVND (reference sequence). The V end lost 1 base, the J end lost 5 bases, and 21 bases lay between the germline ends. The CDR3 has 17 amino acids. CDR3 in amino acids: CASSIGSAPRGVDEQYF. As DNA, the CDR3 is TGTGCCAGTAGTATAGGGAGTGCACCCCGAGGCGTCGACGAGCAGTACTTC.

The CDR3 loop reads CASSVGLSNTGELFF. The CDR3 bases are TGTGCCAGCAGTGTAGGACTATCCAACACCGGGGAGCTGTTTTTT. The V and J genes are TRBV6-4 and TRBJ2-2; a possible D gene is TRBD2 (6 bases). The CDR3 is 15 residues long. The germline CDR1 and CDR2 sequences are MRHNA and SNTAGT. The V end was cut by 4 bases, the J end by 2 bases, with 11 bases between.

The CDR3 sequence: CASRSLTGWTYGYTF. In nucleotides, the CDR3 is TGCGCCAGTCGTTCTCTGACAGGTTGGACCTATGGCTACACCTTC. The chain recombines TRBV5-1 with TRBJ1-2; D perhaps matches TRBD1 (6 bases). V lost 8 bases and J lost 4, with 21 bases in between. Germline V gene lookup returns CDR1 SGHRS and CDR2 YFSETQ. The length of the CDR3 is 15 residues.

This clone was seen a few times. The chain joins TRBV6-4 to TRBJ1-1; 7 bases map to TRBD1. The CDR3 spans 14 residues. Trimming cost V 6 bases and J 1 base; bases outside gene matches: 5. Germline CDR1 reads MRHNA; CDR2 reads SNTAGT. The CDR3 spells CASSTGTENTEAFF. The CDR3, as DNA: TGTGCCAGCAGCACCGGGACAGAGAACACTGAAGCTTTCTTT.

The chain uses TRBV10-2 and TRBJ1-1; 8 bases align to TRBD1. V dropped 7 bases and J dropped 7; count of bases not matched to a gene: 14. The CDR3 is 15 amino acids. CDR1 and CDR2 from the germline V gene are WSHSY and SAAADI. The DNA for the CDR3 is TGCGCCAGCACTGGGACAGGAGCCGGTGAGGGTGAAGCTTTCTTT. Residues: CASTGTGAGEGEAFF.

The chain combines TRBV5-1 with TRBJ2-1, with 13 bases that match TRBD2. The CDR3 spans 21 residues. The V segment lost 4 bases and the J segment 4 bases; nucleotides outside the gene matches: 20. The germline V gene has CDR1 SGHRS and CDR2 YFSETQ. The CDR3 region is CASSPFLLTSGGPGDYNEQFF. CDR3 DNA sequence: TGCGCCAGCAGCCCCTTCCTCTTGACTAGCGGGGGGCCGGGGGATTACAATGAGCAGTTCTTC.

J is TRBJ2-1 and V is TRBV6-1; a weak D match, TRBD1 (5 bases). Germline assignment: CDR1 MNHNS and CDR2 SASEGT. The CDR3 sequence is 12 residues long. Trimming pared 2 bases from V and 7 bases from J, leaving 6 bases between. The CDR3 coding sequence is TGTGCCAGCAGTGAACAGGGTAATGAGCAGTTCTTC. Its protein product is CASSEQGNEQFF.

In this sample, this clone turned up once. The J gene is TRBJ1-2, the V gene TRBV9; TRBD1 matches 7 bases. The CDR3 sequence is 13 residues long. V shed 0 bases and J 8 bases; nucleotides not matched to a gene: 4. CDR1 is SGDLS, CDR2 YYNGEE, per germline. CDR3 bases: TGTGCCAGCAGCGTAGAGGGGGCGGGAGGCTACACCTTC. This translates into CASSVEGAGGYTF. The complete variable domain, with remaining parts taken from reference TRBV9 and TRBJ1-2, reads DSGVTQTPKHLITATGQRVTLRCSPRSGDLSVYWYQQSLDQGLQFLIQYYNGEERAKGNILERFSAQQFPDLHSELNLSSLELGDSALYFCASSVEGAGGYTFGSGTRLTVV.

V gene TRBV7-2 combines with J gene TRBJ1-1; D possibly corresponds to TRBD1 (5 bases). Germline CDR1 SGHTA, CDR2 FQGNSA. The CDR3 length is 16 residues. V dropped 2 bases and J dropped 0 bases, with 13 bases sitting between them. CDR3 residues: CASSLRGAGMNTEAFF. In nucleotides, the CDR3 is TGTGCCAGCAGCTTACGAGGGGCGGGGATGAACACTGAAGCTTTCTTT.

The chain employs TRBV7-9 and TRBJ2-2, with 9 bases lining up with TRBD1. The trim removed 5 bases at V and 3 bases at J, leaving 7 bases unmatched. The CDR3 contains 16 residues. The germline CDR1 and CDR2 sequences are SEHNR and FQNEAQ (reference sequence). In DNA, the CDR3 is TGTGCCAGCAGCGAAGGACAGGGGAAACACACCGGGGAGCTGTTTTTT. Its translation is CASSEGQGKHTGELFF.

This chain connects TRBV15 to TRBJ1-2; D perhaps matches TRBD1 (5 bases). Germline V gene data show CDR1 as LNHNV and CDR2 as YYDKDF (reference sequence). V lost 5 bases, J lost 1 base, and 11 bases lay in between. The CDR3 spans 14 residues. Here the CDR3 reads CATSYRIFNYGYTF. Here the CDR3 DNA reads TGTGCCACCAGCTACAGGATATTTAACTATGGCTACACCTTC.

A single count supports this clone. This chain links TRBV5-4 with TRBJ2-3, with 7 bases matching TRBD1. The V gene's germline CDR1 is SGHNT and CDR2 YYREEE (reference sequence). Unmatched junction bases numbered 18, after V lost 5 bases and J lost 0 bases. The CDR3 is 19 residues long. The DNA for the CDR3 is TGTGCCAGCAGTTCCAACTCCGGGACAGTGGGATCTAGCACAGATACGCAGTATTTT. Translation: CASSSNSGTVGSSTDTQYF.

The J gene is TRBJ2-3, the V gene TRBV6-1; D is perhaps TRBD2 (6 bases). The CDR3 extends over 16 amino acids. Per the germline V gene, CDR1 is MNHNS and CDR2 is SASEGT. Trimming took 2 bases from V and 0 from J, leaving 12 bases between them. CDR3 protein: CASSEMAGSSTDTQYF. The CDR3, as DNA: TGTGCCAGCAGTGAAATGGCGGGGTCTAGCACAGATACGCAGTATTTT.